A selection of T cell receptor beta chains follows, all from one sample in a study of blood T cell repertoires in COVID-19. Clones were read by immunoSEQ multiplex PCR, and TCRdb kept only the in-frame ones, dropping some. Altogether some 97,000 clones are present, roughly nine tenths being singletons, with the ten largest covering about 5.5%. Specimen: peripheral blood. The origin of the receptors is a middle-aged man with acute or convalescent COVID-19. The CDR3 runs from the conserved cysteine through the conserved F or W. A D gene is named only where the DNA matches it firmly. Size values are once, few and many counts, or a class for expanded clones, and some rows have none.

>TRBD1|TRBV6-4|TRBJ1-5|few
TGTGCCAGCAGTGACCCCGAGTCAGGGGGAAGCAATCAGCCCCAGCATTTT
CASSDPESGGSNQPQHF
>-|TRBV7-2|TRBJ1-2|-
TGTGCCAGCAGCCCACAAGGGGGGGGGAACTATGGCTACACCTTC
CASSPQGGGNYGYTF
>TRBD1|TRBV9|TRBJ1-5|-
TGTGCCAGCAGCGTGGGGACAGAGAATCAGCCCCAGCATTTT
CASSVGTENQPQHF
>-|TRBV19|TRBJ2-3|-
TGTGCCAGTAGTCCTCAGACCCAGCGTAGCACAGATACGCAGTATTTT
CASSPQTQRSTDTQYF
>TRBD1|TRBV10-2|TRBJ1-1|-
TGCGCCAGCAGTGATGATCAGGGGGCCGGCACTGAAGCTTTCTTT
CASSDDQGAGTEAFF
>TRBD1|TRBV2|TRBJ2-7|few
TGTGCCAGCAGGTCGCGGACAGGGACCTACGAGCAGTACTTC
CASRSRTGTYEQYF
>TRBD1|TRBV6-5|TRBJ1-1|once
TGTGCCAGCAAGCAAGAGACAGGGTTGAACACTGAAGCTTTCTTT
CASKQETGLNTEAFF
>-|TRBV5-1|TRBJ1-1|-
TGCGCCAGCGGCGGCGGGGGAGGGAACACTGAAGCTTTCTTT
CASGGGGGNTEAFF
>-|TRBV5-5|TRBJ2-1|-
TGTGCCAGCACCCCGTTCCCAGGGGAGAATGAGCAGTTCTTC
CASTPFPGENEQFF
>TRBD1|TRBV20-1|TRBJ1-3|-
TGCAGTGCTAGTTCGGGACAGGGAAACACCATATATTTT
CSASSGQGNTIYF
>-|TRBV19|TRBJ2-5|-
TGTGCCAGTACCATGGGAGGATCGGTAGAGACCCAGTACTTC
CASTMGGSVETQYF
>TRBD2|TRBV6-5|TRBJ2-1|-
TGTGCCAGCAGACTAGCGGGAGTTGTCAATGAGCAGTTCTTC
CASRLAGVVNEQFF
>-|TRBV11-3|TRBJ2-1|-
TGTGCCAGCAGCTTAGATTCCTCAAGCGAGCAGTTCTTC
CASSLDSSSEQFF
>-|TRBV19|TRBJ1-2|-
TGTGCCGCCGGGGACAACCCTGGTGGCTACACCTTC
CAAGDNPGGYTF
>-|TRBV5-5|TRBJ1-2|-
TGTGCCAGCAGCTTGGTAGGCGGGAACTATGGCTACACCTTC
CASSLVGGNYGYTF
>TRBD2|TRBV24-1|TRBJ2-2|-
TGTGCCACCAGTGGTTCACTAGCGGGAGGCGCCGGGGAGCTGTTTTTT
CATSGSLAGGAGELFF
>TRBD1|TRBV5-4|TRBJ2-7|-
TGTGCCAGCAGCACGGGACAGGGGGTCTCCTACGAGCAGTACTTC
CASSTGQGVSYEQYF
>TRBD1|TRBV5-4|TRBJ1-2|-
TGTGCCAGCAGCTTGGGGACAGGGGTTGGCTACACCTTC
CASSLGTGVGYTF
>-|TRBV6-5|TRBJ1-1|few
TGTGCCAGCAGTTATCATCCCAGAATGAACACTGAAGCTTTCTTT
CASSYHPRMNTEAFF
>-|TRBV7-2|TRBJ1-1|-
TGTGCCAGCAGCTTAGGGGCAGGGAGGGCCACTGAAGCTTTCTTT
CASSLGAGRATEAFF
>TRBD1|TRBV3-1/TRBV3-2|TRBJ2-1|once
TGTGCCAGCAGCCAAGAGACAGGGAATGTGAATGAGCAGTTCTTC
CASSQETGNVNEQFF
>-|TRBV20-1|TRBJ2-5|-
TGCAGTGGGGGGGTCCAAGAGACCCAGTACTTC
CSGGVQETQYF
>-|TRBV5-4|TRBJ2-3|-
TGTGCCAGCAGGGCCGCCGGGACTTCTCCCGATACGCAGTATTTT
CASRAAGTSPDTQYF
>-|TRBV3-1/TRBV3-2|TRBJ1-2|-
TGTGCCAGCAGCCGGGGAGCTAACTATGGCTACACCTTC
CASSRGANYGYTF
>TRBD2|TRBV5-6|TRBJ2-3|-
TGTGCCAGCAGCTTGGAAACTAGCGGGATCTATAGCACAGATACGCAGTATTTT
CASSLETSGIYSTDTQYF
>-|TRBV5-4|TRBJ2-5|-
TGTGCCAGCAGCTCACCGCCCCTGGGACACCTGGAGACCCAGTACTTC
CASSSPPLGHLETQYF
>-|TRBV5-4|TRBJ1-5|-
TGTGCCAGCAGCTCGGGGGGGTCTAGGAATCAGCCCCAGCATTTT
CASSSGGSRNQPQHF
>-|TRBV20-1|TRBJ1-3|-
TGCAGTGCTAAACAGGGAAACACCATATATTTT
CSAKQGNTIYF
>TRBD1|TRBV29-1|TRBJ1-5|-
TGCAGCGCCACGGGACAGGGGGGCCTAGGCGGGCCCCAGCATTTT
CSATGQGGLGGPQHF
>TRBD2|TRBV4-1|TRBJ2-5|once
TGCGCCAGCAGCCAGGGTTTAGCGGGAAAAGAGACCCAGTACTTC
CASSQGLAGKETQYF
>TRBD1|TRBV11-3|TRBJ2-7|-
TGTGCCAGCAGCCCCGGCCCAGGGACAGGGTCCTACGAGCAGTACTTC
CASSPGPGTGSYEQYF
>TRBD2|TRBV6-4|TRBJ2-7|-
TGTGCCAGCAGTGACTCGATGCCCCTCGGGACTAGGAAGAACGAGCAGTACTTC
CASSDSMPLGTRKNEQYF
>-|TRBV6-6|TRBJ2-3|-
TGTGCCAGCAGAACAGGGTTGGGCGGGAGTGCAGATACGCAGTATTTT
CASRTGLGGSADTQYF
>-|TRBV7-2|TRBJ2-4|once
TGTGCCAGCAGCCAGTGGCCAGCCGGGTCCTCCGTGGCCAAAAACATTCAGTACTTC
CASSQWPAGSSVAKNIQYF
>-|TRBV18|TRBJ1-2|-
TGTGCCAGCTCACCCAAACATGGAGGGCTGGGCGGCTACACCTTC
CASSPKHGGLGGYTF
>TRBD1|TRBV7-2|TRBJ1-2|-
TGTGCCAGCAGCTGGGGACAGGGGGGCTATGGCTACACCTTC
CASSWGQGGYGYTF
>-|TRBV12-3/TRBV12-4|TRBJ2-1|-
TGTGCCAGCACCGTTTCTTCTAAGAATGAGCAGTTCTTC
CASTVSSKNEQFF
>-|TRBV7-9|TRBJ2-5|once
TGTGCCAGCAGCTTGAGGTTAGCGGTTCAAGAGACCCAGTACTTC
CASSLRLAVQETQYF
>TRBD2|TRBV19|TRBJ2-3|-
TGTGCCAGTAGTATAGGAGGGACTAGCGGGTTCCTGGGGATAGATACGCAGTATTTT
CASSIGGTSGFLGIDTQYF
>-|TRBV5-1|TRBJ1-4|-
TGCGCCAGCAGCTCCGGAACCGGGTCCGGGACTAATGAAAAACTGTTTTTT
CASSSGTGSGTNEKLFF
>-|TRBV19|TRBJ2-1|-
TGTGCCAGTAGTATGCCCGGGACATTGAATGAGCAGTTCTTC
CASSMPGTLNEQFF
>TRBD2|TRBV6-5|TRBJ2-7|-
TGTGCCAGCAGTTCCCGTCCGGGACTAACCTACGAGCAGTACTTC
CASSSRPGLTYEQYF
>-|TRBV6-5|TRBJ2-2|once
TGTGCCAGCAGTCGGGGGTTGAACACCGGGGAGCTGTTTTTT
CASSRGLNTGELFF
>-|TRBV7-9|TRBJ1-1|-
TGTGCCAGCAGCATTCAGGGGAACACTGAAGCTTTCTTT
CASSIQGNTEAFF
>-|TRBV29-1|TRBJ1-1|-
TGCAGCGCCTTCCCGAGGGACAAGAACACTGAAGCTTTCTTT
CSAFPRDKNTEAFF
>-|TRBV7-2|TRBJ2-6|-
TGTGCCAGCAGCTTAAGCATGCGGACAGTTAGCTCTGGGGCCAACGTCCTGACTTTC
CASSLSMRTVSSGANVLTF
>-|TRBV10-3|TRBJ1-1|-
TGTGCCATCAGTGCGCAGGAGAACACTGAAGCTTTCTTT
CAISAQENTEAFF
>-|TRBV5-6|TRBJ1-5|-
TGTGCCAGCAGCTTGGGATCGGGGGGAGAAACCAATCAGCCCCAGCATTTT
CASSLGSGGETNQPQHF
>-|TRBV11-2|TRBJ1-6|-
TGTGCCAGCAGCCGAACGCAGAACGACTATAATTCACCCCTCCACTTT
CASSRTQNDYNSPLHF
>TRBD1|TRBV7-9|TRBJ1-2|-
TGTGCCAGCAGCCTCGACAGGGGCTATGGCTACACCTTC
CASSLDRGYGYTF
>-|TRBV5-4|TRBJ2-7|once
TGTGCCAGCAGCTTGCGCGGCCCGGGCGAGCAGTACTTC
CASSLRGPGEQYF
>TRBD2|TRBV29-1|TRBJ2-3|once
TGCAGCGTTAAACCCAGGTCGGCTAGCGGACTCACCCCGGCCTGTTTT
CSVKPRSASGLTPACF
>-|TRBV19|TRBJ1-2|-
TGTGCCAGTAGTATAGATTCCGGGGGATCTGGCTACACCTTC
CASSIDSGGSGYTF
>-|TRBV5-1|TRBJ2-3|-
TGCGCCAGCAGCTCAAAATTAGATACGCAGTATTTT
CASSSKLDTQYF
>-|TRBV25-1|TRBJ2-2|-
TGTGCCAGCAGTCGAGGACTATTTGGAGCCGGGGAGCTGTTTTTT
CASSRGLFGAGELFF
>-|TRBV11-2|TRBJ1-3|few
TGTGCCAGCAGCTTAGATCTAGGGGCGCGTGGAAACACCATATATTTT
CASSLDLGARGNTIYF
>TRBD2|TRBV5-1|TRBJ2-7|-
TGCGCCAGCAGCTTGGGATCTAGCGGGAACTACGAGCAGTACTTC
CASSLGSSGNYEQYF
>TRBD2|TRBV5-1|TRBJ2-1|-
TGCGCCAGCAGCCACCATAGCGGGAGTCACCCTTGGGTAGATGAGCAGTTCTTC
CASSHHSGSHPWVDEQFF
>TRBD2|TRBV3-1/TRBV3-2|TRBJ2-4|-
TGTGCCAGAGTTAGGACTAGCGGGTCAGTAGGCAAAAACATTCAGTACTTC
CARVRTSGSVGKNIQYF
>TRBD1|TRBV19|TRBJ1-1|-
TGTGCCAGTAGTATGGGACAGACTAACACTGAAGCTTTCTTT
CASSMGQTNTEAFF